This passage covers 26 T cell receptor beta chains from one sample sequenced in a study of cytomegalovirus exposure and HLA in healthy donors. Primers: 60 Vbeta forward and 13 Jbeta reverse. Sequencing was performed with immunoSEQ multiplex PCR; in TCRdb, only in-frame clones are kept and a portion is missing. Found here are approximately 110,000 clones, 76% of them singletons; the top ten hold about 2%. Source material: PBMCs. The receptors were sampled from a middle-aged man in good health and CMV-seronegative.

The chain employs TRBV7-9 and TRBJ2-2, with D maybe TRBD1 (5 bases). The germline V gene encodes CDR1 SEHNR and CDR2 FQNEAQ (reference sequence). Trimming cost V 6 bases and J 4 bases, with 15 bases left between them. The CDR3 contains 15 residues. Here the CDR3 DNA reads TGTGCCAGCAGGAGGCTGCAGGGCAGCACCGGGGAGCTGTTTTTT. It codes for CASRRLQGSTGELFF.

The genes are TRBV15 and TRBJ1-3; the match to TRBD1 covers 10 bases. Trimming cost V 0 bases and J 7 bases; bases outside gene matches: 6. Germline CDR1 is LNHNV and CDR2 is YYDKDF (reference sequence). The CDR3 runs 16 residues. The CDR3 nucleotides are TGTGCCACCAGCAGAGATCGGGGACAGGGGACGAACACCATATATTTT. It codes for CATSRDRGQGTNTIYF.

The rearrangement uses TRBV28 and TRBJ1-3; D not certain. This CDR3 is 14 amino acids long. Germline V lookup: CDR1 MDHEN, CDR2 SYDVKM. With 6 bases removed from V and 5 bases from J, the gap between germline ends came to 14 bases. CDR3 nucleotides: TGTGCCAGCAGCCCCCTTTCTCTACGAAACACCATATATTTT. The encoded protein is CASSPLSLRNTIYF.

This clone was seen only a few times. The rearrangement joins TRBV5-1 to TRBJ2-5; possibly TRBD1 for D (5 bases). Trimming left V 3 bases short and J 3 bases short, with 15 bases between. Germline-derived CDR1 and CDR2 are SGHRS and YFSETQ. The CDR3 is 15 residues long. The CDR3 region has the DNA TGCGCCAGCAGCTCCGTCCCAGGGTCCGAAGAGACCCAGTACTTC. This translates into CASSSVPGSEETQYF.

The gene calls are TRBV5-1 and TRBJ1-1; perhaps TRBD1 as D (5 bases). The CDR3 covers 15 residues. Germline values: CDR1 SGHRS, CDR2 YFSETQ. Between the trimmed V and J ends, which lost 4 bases and 0 bases, there was a span of 13 bases. The CDR3 bases are TGCGCCAGCAGCAGAACACAGGCCTTGAACACTGAAGCTTTCTTT. Its translation: CASSRTQALNTEAFF.

This chain connects TRBV7-2 to TRBJ2-3, with TRBD2 as a possible D gene (6 bases). V lost 1 base and J lost 8, with 10 bases in between. Germline loops: CDR1 SGHTA, CDR2 FQGNSA. The CDR3 spans 13 residues. The CDR3 loop is CASSLGSAGTQYF. CDR3 nucleotides: TGTGCCAGCAGCTTAGGATCAGCGGGTACGCAGTATTTT.

About this clone itself: Mismatch with germline at one junction end may stem from a read error. V usage is TRBV7-9 and J usage is TRBJ2-3; D remains ambiguous. CDR3 length equals 14 residues. Germline V gene lookup returns CDR1 SEHNR and CDR2 FQNEAQ (reference sequence). The CDR3 DNA is TGTTCCAGCAGCTTGTCAAAAAGCTCAGATACGCAGTATTTT. It encodes CSSSLSKSSDTQYF. The variable domain in full, with the rest retrieved from reference TRBV7-9 and TRBJ2-3, is DTGVSQNPRHKITKRGQNVTFRCDPISEHNRLYWYRQTLGQGPEFLTYFQNEAQLEKSRLLSDRFSAERPKGSFSTLEIQRTEQGDSAMYLCSSSLSKSSDTQYFGPGTRLTVL.

The V and J genes are TRBV6-1 and TRBJ1-3; unclear D gene. Germline-derived CDR1 and CDR2 are MNHNS and SASEGT. The CDR3 has 15 residues. V dropped 1 base and J dropped 0 bases, with 7 bases sitting between them. CDR3 DNA sequence: TGTGCCAGCAGTGAAGTAGCTAACTCTGGAAACACCATATATTTT. The encoded protein is CASSEVANSGNTIYF.

The chain has TRBV9 and TRBJ1-3; 8 bases are a match to TRBD1. The germline V gene has CDR1 SGDLS and CDR2 YYNGEE. The J segment lost 0 bases and the V segment lost 5 bases, leaving 10 bases of the junction unmatched. The CDR3 runs 17 residues. The CDR3 is CASSGTGAILSGNTIYF. The DNA of the CDR3 is TGTGCCAGCAGTGGGACAGGAGCTATACTCTCTGGAAACACCATATATTTT. Variable domain in full (rest from reference TRBV9 and TRBJ1-3): DSGVTQTPKHLITATGQRVTLRCSPRSGDLSVYWYQQSLDQGLQFLIQYYNGEERAKGNILERFSAQQFPDLHSELNLSSLELGDSALYFCASSGTGAILSGNTIYFGEGSWLTVV.

The chain joins TRBV5-1 to TRBJ2-2, with D possibly being TRBD2 (6 bases). There are 16 residues in the CDR3. Trimming shortened V by 1 base and J by 4 bases, and 14 bases separated the two germline ends. Germline V gene lookup returns CDR1 SGHRS and CDR2 YFSETQ. CDR3 protein: CASSLFREAGTGELFF. The CDR3 nucleotides are TGCGCCAGCAGCTTGTTCAGGGAGGCCGGCACCGGGGAGCTGTTTTTT.

The chain recombines TRBV18 with TRBJ1-2; D uncertain. V lost 4 bases, J lost 7 bases, and 16 bases lay in between. This CDR3 is built from 14 residues. Germline V gives CDR1 KGHSH, CDR2 LQKENI. The CDR3 DNA follows: TGTGCCAGCTCACGGCCGCGGGATTTGGGTGGCTACACCTTC. Translating it yields CASSRPRDLGGYTF.

The chain carries TRBV11-2 and TRBJ1-6, with a weak D call TRBD1 (6 bases). The V end was cut by 4 bases, the J end by 11 bases, with 18 bases between. The germline CDR1 and CDR2 sequences are SGHAT and FQNNGV. The CDR3 has 15 residues. CDR3 sequence (DNA): TGTGCCAGCAGCTCCCTAGACAGGCGCGGTACACCCCTCCACTTT. This gives the protein CASSSLDRRGTPLHF.

The gene calls are TRBV5-1 and TRBJ2-2; no clear D gene. The germline V gene has CDR1 SGHRS and CDR2 YFSETQ. The CDR3 spans 15 residues. Between the trimmed V and J ends, which lost 0 bases and 7 bases, there was a span of 13 bases. CDR3 in DNA: TGCGCCAGCAGCTTGGGCCCTGCTCAGGACGGGGAGCTGTTTTTT. It encodes CASSLGPAQDGELFF.

This sequence joins TRBV2 and TRBJ2-2; the D gene is possibly TRBD1 (6 bases). The V gene's germline CDR1 is SNHLY and CDR2 FYNNEI. There are 13 residues in the CDR3. The V and J ends lost 5 bases and 6 bases respectively, with 10 bases between them. The CDR3 here is CASSSRGAGELFF. CDR3 in DNA: TGTGCCAGCAGTTCCAGGGGCGCCGGGGAGCTGTTTTTT.

This clone has only one observation. The chain is built from TRBV10-3 and TRBJ1-3; D not certain. The germline V gene encodes CDR1 ENHRY and CDR2 SYGVKD. Trimming removed 7 bases at V and 4 bases at J, with 14 bases between. The CDR3 runs 14 residues. This CDR3 reads CAITYQDSGNTIYF. CDR3 nucleotides: TGTGCCATCACCTACCAGGACTCCGGAAACACCATATATTTT.

The rearrangement uses TRBV7-9 and TRBJ2-2; 8 nucleotides match TRBD1. CDR1 is SEHNR, CDR2 FQNEAQ, per germline (reference sequence). V lost 4 bases to trimming and J lost 1 base; unmatched junction nucleotides: 5. This CDR3 region has 16 residues. CDR3 sequence: CASSSQGAGNTGELFF. The CDR3 DNA reads TGTGCCAGCAGCTCCCAGGGGGCGGGGAACACCGGGGAGCTGTTTTTT.

This sequence joins TRBV4-2 and TRBJ1-3; D call uncertain. CDR3 length: 13 residues. V shed 2 bases and J shed 4 bases, with 6 bases lying between them. The germline CDR1 and CDR2 sequences are LGHNA and YNFKEQ. The CDR3 region is CASSQISGNTIYF. The CDR3 nucleotides are TGTGCCAGCAGCCAAATCTCCGGAAACACCATATATTTT.

The genes are TRBV5-6 and TRBJ2-7; 9 positions agree with TRBD1. V was pared by 3 bases and J by 2 bases, with 6 bases of the junction left unmatched. In germline, CDR1 is SGHDT, CDR2 YYEEEE. The length of the CDR3 is 15 residues. DNA of the CDR3: TGTGCCAGCAGCTGGACCGGGACAGGGACCTACGAGCAGTACTTC. As protein: CASSWTGTGTYEQYF.

CDR3 sequence reads: CASSEARQGAPQHF. In nucleotides, the CDR3 is TGTGCCAGCAGTGAAGCGCGGCAGGGTGCGCCCCAGCATTTT. The V call is TRBV2, the J call TRBJ1-5; D might be TRBD1 (5 bases). This CDR3 is built from 14 residues. The V and J ends lost 0 bases and 9 bases respectively, with 12 bases between them. Germline CDR1 SNHLY, CDR2 FYNNEI. The full variable domain, completed using reference TRBV2 and TRBJ1-5, is EPEVTQTPSHQVTQMGQEVILRCVPISNHLYFYWYRQILGQKVEFLVSFYNNEISEKSEIFDDQFSVERPDGSNFTLKIRSTKLEDSAMYFCASSEARQGAPQHFGDGTRLSIL.

The chain employs TRBV19 and TRBJ1-4; TRBD1 matches at 10 bases. V gave up 6 bases and J gave up 5 bases; unmatched junction bases: 3. Germline V gives CDR1 LNHDA, CDR2 SQIVND (reference sequence). This CDR3 comprises 14 residues. The chain's CDR3 is CASSWTGGNEKLFF. In nucleotides, the CDR3 is TGTGCCAGTAGCTGGACAGGGGGAAATGAAAAACTGTTTTTT.

The V and J genes are TRBV14 and TRBJ2-7; D gene unclear. The germline CDR1 and CDR2 sequences are SGHDN and FVKESK. Trimming took 0 bases from V and 3 from J, leaving 6 bases between them. The CDR3 runs 13 residues. Here the CDR3 reads CASSQDTVYEQYF. In DNA, the CDR3 is TGTGCCAGCAGCCAAGATACAGTCTACGAGCAGTACTTC.

This chain connects TRBV6-5 to TRBJ1-1; D call uncertain. Germline assignment: CDR1 MNHEY and CDR2 SVGAGI. The ends were cut back, 5 bases at V and 4 bases at J, with 5 bases in the middle. This CDR3 region has 11 residues. DNA of the CDR3: TGTGCCAGCAGTAAGAGCACTGAAGCTTTCTTT. This encodes CASSKSTEAFF.

The chain couples TRBV6-5 to TRBJ2-1, with a weak D call TRBD2 (7 bases). CDR3 size: 12 residues. V lost 8 bases and J lost 9, with 14 bases in between. Per germline, CDR1 MNHEY and CDR2 SVGAGI. CDR3 nucleotides: TGTGCCAGCGGGGGGGCGGTGGGTGAGCAGTTCTTC. Its protein is CASGGAVGEQFF.

The rearrangement joins TRBV9 to TRBJ2-2; maybe TRBD2 (7 bases). V was pared by 0 bases and J by 2 bases, with 11 bases between. In germline, CDR1 is SGDLS, CDR2 YYNGEE. This CDR3 has 16 residues. CDR3 residues: CASSVEGGDNTGELFF. Here the CDR3 DNA reads TGTGCCAGCAGCGTAGAAGGGGGGGACAACACCGGGGAGCTGTTTTTT.

The table lists this clone with a few counts. Relative to the germline gene, one junction end is altered; a read error may explain this. The chain carries TRBV5-6 and TRBJ2-1; 7 bases agree with TRBD1. Germline assignment: CDR1 SGHDT and CDR2 YYEEEE. The CDR3 loop spans 16 amino acids. The DNA of the CDR3 is TGTGCCAGCAACTTGGTATCCGGGACAGCTTACAATGAGCAGTTCTTC. This sequence encodes CASNLVSGTAYNEQFF.

CDR3 coding DNA: TGTGCCAGCAGTGAGGGGGGGGATGAAAAACTGTTTTTT. Translating gives CASSEGGDEKLFF. The chain uses TRBV25-1 and TRBJ1-4, with a tentative D call TRBD1 (5 bases). V lost 3 bases, J lost 6 bases, and 8 bases lay in between. Germline V gene lookup returns CDR1 MGHDK and CDR2 SYGVNS. This CDR3 has 13 residues.